Only one count was recorded for the clone carrying this T cell receptor (beta chain). Its antigen is currently unknown. The repertoire was sequenced with immunoSEQ multiplex PCR; TCRdb's copy has only in-frame clones and lacks some. The sample shows 46,000 or so clones, about 87% of them seen only once. The sample comes from a study of OX40 agonist ivuxolimab in advanced cancers. Notes on the study in general: Researchers report that CD8+ T cells had, on average, more expanded clones than CD4+.

The CDR3 contains 14 residues. V was pared by 0 bases and J by 2 bases, with 7 bases between. CDR1 and CDR2 from the germline V gene are MNHEY and SVGAGI. The TCR comes from an adult with an advanced solid tumor such as melanoma, head and neck, liver or kidney cancer. The gene calls are TRBV6-5 and TRBJ1-1; no clear D. Material: CD4+ or CD8+ T cells sorted from blood, obtained in a trial of the OX40 agonist ivuxolimab. CDR3 in amino acids: CASSYSSANTEAFF. The CDR3 DNA reads TGTGCCAGCAGTTACTCCTCTGCTAACACTGAAGCTTTCTTT.